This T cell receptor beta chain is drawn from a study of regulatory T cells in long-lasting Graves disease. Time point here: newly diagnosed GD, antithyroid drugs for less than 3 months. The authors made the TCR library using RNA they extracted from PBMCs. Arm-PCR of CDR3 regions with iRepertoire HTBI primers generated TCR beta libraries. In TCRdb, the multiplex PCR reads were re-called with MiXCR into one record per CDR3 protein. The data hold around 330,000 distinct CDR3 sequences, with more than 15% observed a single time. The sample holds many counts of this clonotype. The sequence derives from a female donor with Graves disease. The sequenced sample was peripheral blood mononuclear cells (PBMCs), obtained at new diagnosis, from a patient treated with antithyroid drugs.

In DNA, the CDR3 is TGCAGTGCTACAGGGGAGGGGATAGCGGGAGCAGATACGCAGTATTTT. This sequence encodes CSATGEGIAGADTQYF. V and J are TRBV20-1 and TRBJ2-3; 9 bases match TRBD2. Germline CDR1 and CDR2: DFQATT and SNEGSKA (reference sequence). The CDR3 is 16 amino acids. With V trimmed by 4 bases and J by 4 bases, 12 bases remained unmatched.